Given below is one T cell receptor beta chain in context. The record originates from a study of cytomegalovirus exposure and HLA in healthy donors. Primers: 60 Vbeta forward and 13 Jbeta reverse. Sequencing used immunoSEQ multiplex PCR; TCRdb keeps in-frame clones, though not all of them. The sample has fewer than 200,000 clones, less than 85% seen once; the top ten hold about 1.6%. Trimming pared 3 bases from V and 9 bases from J, leaving 27 bases between. CDR1 and CDR2 (germline): LNHDA, SQIVND (reference sequence). The CDR3 is 18 amino acids. What was sequenced was PBMCs. The chain recombines TRBV19 with TRBJ2-4, with D possibly being TRBD1 (8 bases). The sequence came from a male donor in good health and CMV-seronegative. The CDR3 loop is CASSMVTGTGSTSPIQYF. CDR3 nucleotide sequence: TGTGCCAGTAGTATGGTCACCGGGACAGGTTCGACTAGCCCCATTCAGTACTTC.